This paragraph covers one T cell receptor (beta chain) sequence. Its cognate antigen is unknown. Other DNA sequences from this sample encode an identical CDR3 as well. The data were obtained in a study of shared clonotypes between healthy human individuals. Whole-study findings and limits: Shared clonotypes: about 5% naive CD4, around 3.5% naive CD8, under 2.5% memory CD4, approximately 0.4% memory CD8.

Using immunoSEQ multiplex PCR, the repertoire was profiled, and TCRdb retains in-frame clones only, with some absent. This repertoire shows hundreds of thousands of clones, roughly 73% found once; its top ten account for 1.5% to 2%. Healthy and HIV-negative, the adult donors had no recent acute infections or vaccinations. CDR1 is LGHNA, CDR2 YNFKEQ, per germline. The CDR3 is 13 amino acids. The V end was cut by 5 bases, the J end by 3 bases, with 10 bases between. Sequencing input: memory CD4+ T cells sorted from blood. Subset: CD45RA-negative fraction. The source of this sequence is a woman in her twenties or thirties in good health. The chain couples TRBV4-2 to TRBJ1-2, with D perhaps TRBD1 (6 bases). CDR3 sequence (DNA): TGTGCCAGCAGCAGGGGGGGGGACTATGGCTACACCTTC. Translating it yields CASSRGGDYGYTF.